Listed below are T cell receptor beta chains from one sample, sequenced in a study of T cell responses to AZD1222 COVID-19 vaccine. Sequencing used immunoSEQ multiplex PCR; TCRdb keeps in-frame clones, though not all of them. Of about 130,000 clones listed, around 92% are singletons. The specimen comprised peripheral blood, sampled on day 0 of AZD1222 vaccination. The receptor set was obtained from an adult in good health. CDR3s include the opening cysteine and the closing phenylalanine or tryptophan. D genes are given only for firm matches. A row's size may be missing; if present it is once, few, many or a size class.

j_call v_call clone_size d_call cdr3_nt cdr3_aa
TRBJ2-7 TRBV5-8 - - TGTGCCAGCAGCTTAACCTACGAGCAGTACTTC CASSLTYEQYF
TRBJ2-3 TRBV28 - TRBD1 TGTGCCAGCAGAGGGGGCTACACAGATACGCAGTATTTT CASRGGYTDTQYF
TRBJ2-3 TRBV20-1 - - TGCAGTGCTAGTTGGGGGCGAACTAGCACAGATACGCAGTATTTT CSASWGRTSTDTQYF
TRBJ1-1 TRBV6-5 - TRBD1 TGTGCCAGCAGAAATAGGGGGCCCCACACTGAAGCTTTCTTT CASRNRGPHTEAFF
TRBJ2-6 TRBV29-1 - - TGCAGCGTTACCGCCGGAAGTGGGGCCAACGTCCTGACTTTC CSVTAGSGANVLTF
TRBJ1-4 TRBV24-1 - - TGTGCCACCAGTGATGCAACAGAGGAAAAACTGTTTTTT CATSDATEEKLFF
TRBJ1-1 TRBV19 - - TGTGCCAGTAGGGAGGCTCCGGGGTACACTGAAGCTTTCTTT CASREAPGYTEAFF
TRBJ1-6 TRBV19 - TRBD1 TGTGCCAGTAGTAGGCGAACAGGGGGCGCAGGGGCACCCCTCCACTTT CASSRRTGGAGAPLHF
TRBJ2-7 TRBV12-3/TRBV12-4 - - TGTGCCAGCAGTTTAGGAGGGACGGACGAGCAGTACTTC CASSLGGTDEQYF
TRBJ1-1 TRBV19 - TRBD1 TGTGCCAGTCGGAACCAGGGGGTGGGAGACACTGAAGCTTTCTTT CASRNQGVGDTEAFF
TRBJ2-7 TRBV18 - TRBD2 TGTGCCAGCTCACCACCATCCCGCGGGGGGTACGAGCAGTACTTC CASSPPSRGGYEQYF
TRBJ2-3 TRBV7-2 - - TGTGCCAGCAGTTCTGGGGCTAGCACAGATACGCAGTATTTT CASSSGASTDTQYF
TRBJ1-4 TRBV7-6 - - TGTGCCAGCAGCGAAGACACCTTAAAACTGTTTTTT CASSEDTLKLFF
TRBJ2-7 TRBV7-2 - TRBD1 TGTGCCAGCAGCCTCGGACAGGGGGCCTACGAGCAGTACTTC CASSLGQGAYEQYF
TRBJ2-7 TRBV28 - TRBD1 TGTGCCAGCACCGAGTCAGGGGGCTCCTACGAGCAGTACTTC CASTESGGSYEQYF
TRBJ2-1 TRBV4-2 - TRBD2 TGTGCCAGCAGCCGAGCTAGCGGGGACTTGGATGAGCAGTTCTTC CASSRASGDLDEQFF
TRBJ1-5 TRBV3-1/TRBV3-2 - - TGTGCCAGCAGCCAAGAAATCCGTAGCAATCAGCCCCAGCATTTT CASSQEIRSNQPQHF
TRBJ1-4 TRBV11-2 - - TGTGCCAGCAGCTTCCACCAGGGGCAGGACCGCGTTAATGAAAAACTGTTTTTT CASSFHQGQDRVNEKLFF
TRBJ2-7 TRBV10-3 - - TGTGCCATCGGGGTAGGTGAGGTGACCTACGAGCAGTACTTC CAIGVGEVTYEQYF
TRBJ1-1 TRBV7-3 - TRBD1 TGTGCCAGCAGCCAACAGGGGACCGGAACGTCCACTGAAGCTTTCTTT CASSQQGTGTSTEAFF
TRBJ1-1 TRBV6-2/TRBV6-3 - - TGTGCCAGCAGCGGGGCAATGAACACTGAAGCTTTCTTT CASSGAMNTEAFF
TRBJ2-1 TRBV2 once - TGTGCCAGCAGGTCAGTGAGCTCCTACAATGAGCAGTTCTTC CASRSVSSYNEQFF
TRBJ2-3 TRBV10-1 few - TGCGCCAGCAGTGAGGGAACAGGGCGAGATACGCAGTATTTT CASSEGTGRDTQYF
TRBJ2-7 TRBV4-1 - - TGCGCCAGCAGCCAACCCTTCCAGGGGGGGGACTACGAGCAGTACTTC CASSQPFQGGDYEQYF
TRBJ1-6 TRBV19 - - TGTGCCAGTAGTCCGGACAGAAATTCACCCCTCCACTTT CASSPDRNSPLHF
TRBJ1-5 TRBV10-1 - - TGCGCCAGCCCAGGGTTTGTGATGAATCAGCCCCAGCATTTT CASPGFVMNQPQHF
TRBJ2-5 TRBV5-1 - TRBD1 TGCGCCAGCAGCATTCAGGGGGCTGCGGAGACCCAGTACTTC CASSIQGAAETQYF
TRBJ1-5 TRBV28 - - TGTGCCAGCAGTCACCGGACGGATAATCAGCCCCAGCATTTT CASSHRTDNQPQHF
TRBJ2-7 TRBV7-3 few - TGTGCCAGCAGCCCCCAAGGGGGGACAAGCTCTCCCGAGCAGTACTTC CASSPQGGTSSPEQYF
TRBJ2-2 TRBV10-3 - - TGTGCCATCAGTCCCAGGAGGGGGCGGGACACCGGGGAGCTGTTTTTT CAISPRRGRDTGELFF
TRBJ1-5 TRBV18 - - TGTGCCAGCTCACCACCGGGCCAGCTCGGTCAGCCCCAGCATTTT CASSPPGQLGQPQHF
TRBJ1-4 TRBV28 - - TGTGCCAGCAGTTTACAAACCGGGAATGAAAAACTGTTTTTT CASSLQTGNEKLFF
TRBJ2-2 TRBV18 - TRBD1 TGTGCCAGCTCACCGGGACAGGGGGCTGACACCGGGGAGCTGTTTTTT CASSPGQGADTGELFF
TRBJ1-1 TRBV9 - - TGTGCCAGCAGCGCCTCCCGGGGGAACACTGAAGCTTTCTTT CASSASRGNTEAFF
TRBJ1-4 TRBV6-2/TRBV6-3 - - TGTGCCAGCAGCAGCCAACAGGTTCTTAATGAAAAACTGTTTTTT CASSSQQVLNEKLFF
TRBJ1-3 TRBV4-1 once TRBD1 TGCGCCAGCAGCCAGGGACAGGGTGCGGGAAACACCATATATTTT CASSQGQGAGNTIYF
TRBJ1-2 TRBV18 once TRBD1 TGTGCCAGCTCACCGTCGATGTCGCCGGGACAGGGATTGTCCCAGGATGGCTACACCTTC CASSPSMSPGQGLSQDGYTF
TRBJ1-6 TRBV24-1 - TRBD1 TGTGCCACACAGGGGATAGGCTATAATTCACCCCTCCACTTT CATQGIGYNSPLHF
TRBJ1-5 TRBV28 once - TGTGCCAGCAGCTCCCCGGAGCATAGCAATCAGCCCCAGCATTTT CASSSPEHSNQPQHF
TRBJ1-2 TRBV5-1 - - TGCGCCAGCAGCTGGGGGTACAACTATGGCTACACCTTC CASSWGYNYGYTF
TRBJ2-7 TRBV5-1 - TRBD1 TGCGCCAGCAGCGCTCGGGACAGGGCATCCCTGTTCTACGAGCAGTACTTC CASSARDRASLFYEQYF